The present TCR beta chain was sequenced within a study of T cells in Graves' hyperthyroidism and ophthalmopathy. The CDR3 spans 14 residues. V was clipped by 4 bases and J by 10 bases; unmatched bases: 8. The germline CDR1 and CDR2 sequences are ENHRY and SYGVKD. About this clonotype: The antigen is not known.

Study results and limitations: A model of 13 V-J features distinguished ophthalmopathy from stable hyperthyroidism. Blood held most thyroid clonotypes expanded above 0.001 frequency.

Exclusion of patients followed from uncontrolled infection, other autoimmune disease, pregnancy or lactation. Diagnoses were made from clinical symptoms, serum measures (thyroxine and TRAb), thyroid ultrasound and orbital computed tomography. RNA transcripts were the template for amplifying TCR beta CDR3 regions. TCR CDR3 regions were first amplified by RT-PCR with HTBI primers. TCRdb redid the calling of the multiplex PCR reads with MiXCR, one entry per CDR3 protein. Altogether 450,000 to 700,000 distinct CDR3 sequences are present, 46% being singletons, with the ten largest covering 15% to 20%. V gene TRBV10-3 combines with J gene TRBJ1-2, with 11 bases aligning to TRBD1. Sequencing was performed on peripheral blood or thyroid tissue (not recorded which). The source is an adult woman with Graves' disease, either hyperthyroidism or ophthalmopathy (not recorded which). The DNA for the CDR3 is TGTGCCATCAGTGGGACGGGACAGGGGGGGATCTACACCTTC. It encodes CAISGTGQGGIYTF.